The 19 T cell receptor beta chains below all came from one sample that was sequenced in a study of T cell repertoires in cytomegalovirus infection. Using its own MiXCR run on the reads, TCRdb lists one record per CDR3 protein. Of 150,000 or so distinct CDR3 sequences in the sample, around 24% are singletons; the top ten hold around 9.9%. Sequencing was performed on PBMCs. The origin of the receptors is a human donor in good health (CMV status not recorded). Some clones in this sample may be carry-over from other donors' samples.

The CDR3 spells CASSHSGSRTDTQYF. The CDR3 DNA sequence: TGTGCCAGCAGTCATAGCGGGAGTCGCACAGATACGCAGTATTTT. The V gene is TRBV27, the J gene TRBJ2-3; 9 bases match TRBD2. Germline CDR1 and CDR2: MNHEY and SMNVEV (reference sequence). Trimming took 5 bases from V and 1 from J; bases not matched to a gene: 4. There are 15 residues in the CDR3.

This clonotype has a handful of counts. The chain joins TRBV28 to TRBJ2-1; a possible D gene is TRBD1 (6 bases). The V and J ends lost 6 bases and 0 bases respectively, with 12 bases between them. Germline CDR1 is MDHEN and CDR2 is SYDVKM. The CDR3 has 15 amino acids. The CDR3 loop is CASRPTGSSYNEQFF. The CDR3, as DNA: TGTGCCAGCAGGCCGACAGGTAGCTCCTACAATGAGCAGTTCTTC.

This clonotype was detected only a few times. The chain employs TRBV5-1 and TRBJ1-1; 7 nucleotides match TRBD1. Germline V CDR1 and CDR2: SGHRS, YFSETQ. CDR3 length: 14 amino acids. The V and J ends lost 5 bases and 0 bases, in that order; junction bases with no gene match: 4. The DNA for the CDR3 is TGCGCCAGCAGTCGAGGGACAGTGAACACTGAAGCTTTCTTT. As protein: CASSRGTVNTEAFF.

With respect to this clonotype: A read error may explain this, as a much larger clone is one base away. V gene TRBV7-2 combines with J gene TRBJ1-1, with D unresolved. Germline-derived CDR1 and CDR2 are SGHTA and FQGNSA. The CDR3 totals 14 residues. V was trimmed by 4 bases and J by 0 bases, leaving 9 bases between them. The CDR3 protein is CASSSKAMNTEAFF. CDR3 coding DNA: TGTGCCAGCAGCTCGAAGGCTATGAACACTGAAGCTTTCTTT.

This sequence joins TRBV6-6 and TRBJ2-7; a weak D match, TRBD2 (5 bases). V shed 2 bases and J shed 4 bases, with 9 bases lying between them. Per germline, CDR1 MNHNY and CDR2 SVGAGI (reference sequence). CDR3 length equals 13 residues. CDR3 sequence (DNA): TGTGCCAGCAGTTACCTTACTAGGTACGAGCAGTACTTC. This translates into CASSYLTRYEQYF.

At least ten counts were recorded for this clonotype. The V call is TRBV7-8, the J call TRBJ2-5; D is possibly TRBD1 or TRBD2 (6 bases each). The CDR3 is 14 amino acids. The germline gives CDR1 SGHVS, CDR2 FQNEAQ. Between the trimmed V and J ends, which lost 1 base and 5 bases, there was a span of 11 bases. This CDR3 reads CASSLVGGWETQYF. CDR3 nucleotides: TGTGCCAGCAGCTTAGTGGGGGGCTGGGAGACCCAGTACTTC.

This chain connects TRBV19 to TRBJ2-3; TRBD2 aligns across 10 bases. Germline V gives CDR1 LNHDA, CDR2 SQIVND (reference sequence). The CDR3 has 16 residues. J was trimmed by 0 bases and V by 5 bases; bases with no gene match: 5. In DNA, the CDR3 is TGTGCCAGTAGTGTTCCTAGCGGGGGTAGCACAGATACGCAGTATTTT. Translating it yields CASSVPSGGSTDTQYF.

This clonotype was recorded at least ten times. J is TRBJ1-1 and V is TRBV7-9; tentative D call: TRBD1 (6 bases). V was trimmed by 2 bases and J by 6 bases, leaving 7 bases between them. The CDR3 is 12 residues long. Germline CDR1 and CDR2: SEHNR and FQNEAQ (reference sequence). Here the CDR3 DNA reads TGTGCCAGCAGCTTAAAGGGGGCTGAAGCTTTCTTT. Protein: CASSLKGAEAFF.

A word on this clonotype: This clone may be a read error of a much larger clone one base away. CDR3 sequence: CASSTDGYEQYF. CDR3 coding DNA: TGTGCCAGCAGCACGGACGGCTACGAGCAGTACTTC. This rearrangement joins TRBV7-6 to TRBJ2-7; D is undetermined. The CDR3 runs to 12 residues. Trimming cost V 5 bases and J 3 bases, with 8 bases left between them. CDR1 and CDR2 (germline): SGHVS, FNYEAQ.

The chain links TRBV29-1 to TRBJ1-1; unclear D gene. The CDR3 sequence is 12 residues long. Looked up from germline, CDR1 is SQVTM and CDR2 is ANQGSEA. V gave up 4 bases and J gave up 5 bases, with 11 bases separating them. The CDR3 coding sequence is TGCAGCGTTGCCCGCAGTGGGACTGAAGCTTTCTTT. Encoded protein: CSVARSGTEAFF.

The chain links TRBV7-3 to TRBJ1-1, with D unresolved. The CDR3 runs 12 residues. V was cut by 4 bases and J by 4 bases, with 7 bases left in between. CDR1 and CDR2 from the germline V gene are SGHTA and FQGTGA. CDR3 in DNA: TGTGCCAGCAGCTCCACGATCACTGAAGCTTTCTTT. It codes for CASSSTITEAFF.

This clonotype was seen a handful of times. The chain employs TRBV6-5 and TRBJ2-1; TRBD2 aligns across 12 bases. V shed 6 bases, J shed 10 bases, and the junction held 13 bases outside the gene matches. The CDR3 runs to 16 residues. Germline V gives CDR1 MNHEY, CDR2 SVGAGI. CDR3 region: CASSRGASGGGLEQFF. In nucleotides, the CDR3 is TGTGCCAGCAGCCGCGGGGCTAGCGGGGGGGGGTTGGAGCAGTTCTTC.

A few counts support this clonotype. The chain joins TRBV18 to TRBJ2-7; TRBD2 agrees at 10 bases. The CDR3 length is 14 residues. V lost 4 bases and J lost 5; bases outside the gene matches: 5. Germline CDR1 and CDR2: KGHSH and LQKENI. CDR3 loop: CASSQGTSVNEQYF. The CDR3 DNA reads as TGTGCCAGCTCACAAGGGACTAGCGTAAACGAGCAGTACTTC.

This clonotype has at least ten counts. V gene TRBV20-1 combines with J gene TRBJ2-3; D is ambiguous. V shed 0 bases and J shed 5 bases, with 6 bases lying between them. CDR1 is DFQATT and CDR2 is SNEGSKA in the germline V gene (reference sequence). The CDR3 covers 12 residues. CDR3 loop: CSARDRGDTQYF. The CDR3 DNA follows: TGCAGTGCTAGAGATCGCGGAGATACGCAGTATTTT.

The chain has TRBV24-1 and TRBJ2-3, with 13 bases fitting TRBD2. V lost 4 bases and J lost 1; bases outside the gene matches: 4. This CDR3 has 17 amino acids. In germline, CDR1 is KGHDR, CDR2 SFDVKD. In nucleotides, the CDR3 is TGTGCCACCAGTGACCCCGGACTAGCGGGGGGCACAGATACGCAGTATTTT. Translated: CATSDPGLAGGTDTQYF.

The rearrangement joins TRBV7-2 to TRBJ2-2; D might be TRBD2 (5 bases). Trimming left V 1 base short and J 2 bases short, with 11 bases between. Germline V gene sequence: CDR1 SGHTA, CDR2 FQGNSA. CDR3 length: 16 amino acids. CDR3 nucleotides: TGTGCCAGCAGCTTAGATCCCCCGGGAAACACCGGGGAGCTGTTTTTT. Translation: CASSLDPPGNTGELFF.

This clonotype has a count of ten or more. The chain carries TRBV12-3 or TRBV12-4 and TRBJ1-5, with D perhaps TRBD1 (5 bases). V dropped 2 bases and J dropped 6 bases, with 17 bases sitting between them. This CDR3 is built from 16 residues. The CDR3 DNA is TGTGCCAGCAGTTTAAAGGGCAGGGATTCTACTCAGCCCCAGCATTTT. Translation: CASSLKGRDSTQPQHF.

In its sample, this clonotype was seen a few times. This sequence joins TRBV11-3 and TRBJ2-2, with 10 bases matching TRBD2. There are 16 residues in the CDR3. Losses at the gene ends were 2 bases for V and 7 bases for J; bases not matched to a gene: 7. Germline assignment: CDR1 SGHNT and CDR2 YENEEA. The CDR3 loop reads CASSLRLAGADGELFF. CDR3 nucleotide sequence: TGTGCCAGCAGCTTAAGGCTAGCGGGAGCTGACGGGGAGCTGTTTTTT.

This clonotype was counted ten times or more. The V gene is TRBV7-8, the J gene TRBJ1-2; possibly TRBD1 for D (6 bases). The CDR3 has 14 residues. Trimming took 2 bases from V and 6 from J, leaving 13 bases between them. Germline values: CDR1 SGHVS, CDR2 FQNEAQ. The CDR3 nucleotides read TGTGCCAGCAGCTTACGGGGGGGCGCAGATGGCTACACCTTC. Translating gives CASSLRGGADGYTF.